Each of the 5 T cell receptor beta chains below was sequenced from the same sample in a study of blood T cell repertoires in COVID-19. Sequencing was performed with immunoSEQ multiplex PCR; in TCRdb, only in-frame clones are kept and a portion is missing. The data contain a few hundred thousand clones, approximately 80% of them singletons. Source material: peripheral blood. Receptors originate from a human donor with acute or convalescent COVID-19. The donor label of this sample is uncertain.

The chain couples TRBV7-2 to TRBJ2-1, with D possibly matching TRBD1 (6 bases). The germline V gene has CDR1 SGHTA and CDR2 FQGNSA. The germline V and J ends were trimmed by 1 base and 3 bases, with 10 bases remaining between them. This CDR3 has 15 amino acids. The CDR3 loop reads CASSLGQAGYNEQFF. The CDR3 region has the DNA TGTGCCAGCAGCTTAGGACAGGCAGGCTACAATGAGCAGTTCTTC. Based on the CDR3 plus reference TRBV7-2 and TRBJ2-1, the full variable domain is GAGVSQSPSNKVTEKGKDVELRCDPISGHTALYWYRQSLGQGLEFLIYFQGNSAPDKSGLPSDRFSAERTGGSVSTLTIQRTQQEDSAVYLCASSLGQAGYNEQFFGPGTRLTVL.

The rearrangement joins TRBV30 to TRBJ1-2, with a possible D match to TRBD1 (5 bases). V dropped 7 bases and J dropped 6 bases, with 21 bases sitting between them. The CDR3 length is 14 residues. Germline V gives CDR1 GTSNPN, CDR2 SVGIG (reference sequence). CDR3 in amino acids: CALQSLGPGDGYTF. The CDR3 bases are TGTGCCTTGCAGTCACTCGGGCCGGGGGATGGCTACACCTTC.

V is TRBV18 and J is TRBJ2-7; possible D gene TRBD1, 6 bases. CDR1 and CDR2 (germline): KGHSH, LQKENI. V lost 8 bases, J lost 2 bases, and 10 bases lay in between. The CDR3 loop spans 12 amino acids. CDR3 residues: CASARDTYEQYF. CDR3 in DNA: TGTGCCAGCGCCCGGGACACCTACGAGCAGTACTTC. The full variable domain, rest sourced from reference TRBV18 and TRBJ2-7, is NAGVMQNPRHLVRRRGQEARLRCSPMKGHSHVYWYRQLPEEGLKFMVYLQKENIIDESGMPKERFSAEFPKEGPSILRIQQVVRGDSAAYFCASARDTYEQYFGPGTRLTVT.

J is TRBJ2-1 and V is TRBV7-8; 9 positions match TRBD2. The V gene end was trimmed by 4 bases and the J gene end by 8 bases; junction bases not matched to a gene: 9. CDR3 size: 15 residues. Germline values: CDR1 SGHVS, CDR2 FQNEAQ. This CDR3 is CASSSGAGGPHEQFF. The CDR3 DNA sequence: TGTGCCAGCAGCTCGGGGGCGGGAGGGCCTCATGAGCAGTTCTTC.

DNA of the CDR3: TGCGCCAGCAGCTTGGACCCCCCCAGGGAGTTCTTC. It encodes CASSLDPPREFF. This chain joins TRBV5-1 and TRBJ2-1; possibly TRBD1 for D (5 bases). Per the germline V gene, CDR1 is SGHRS and CDR2 is YFSETQ. V was trimmed by 0 bases and J by 14 bases, leaving 12 bases between them. The CDR3 runs to 12 residues.